This passage covers 23 T cell receptor beta chains from one sample sequenced in a study of shared clonotypes between healthy human individuals. Repertoires were generated with immunoSEQ multiplex PCR, while TCRdb's copy carries only in-frame clones and drops some. The repertoire holds 500,000 to 550,000 clones, with 90% to 96% as singletons. Sequencing was done on a sample of naive CD4+ T cells sorted from blood. Subset here: CD45RA+ positively selected. The receptors were gathered from a woman aged 30 to 39 in good health.

The rearrangement links TRBV25-1 to TRBJ1-5, with 8 nucleotides matching TRBD1. The germline V gene encodes CDR1 MGHDK and CDR2 SYGVNS. The CDR3 spans 16 residues. V dropped 8 bases and J dropped 0; count of bases not matched to a gene: 9. The DNA for the CDR3 is TGTGCCAGCCGGGACAGGAGAGGGTATAGCAATCAGCCCCAGCATTTT. This encodes CASRDRRGYSNQPQHF. Drawing the rest from reference TRBV25-1 and TRBJ1-5, the complete variable domain is EADIYQTPRYLVIGTGKKITLECSQTMGHDKMYWYQQDPGMELHLIHYSYGVNSTEKGDLSSESTVSRIRTEHFPLTLESARPSHTSQYLCASRDRRGYSNQPQHFGDGTRLSIL.

V usage is TRBV19 and J usage is TRBJ2-3, with 9 positions matching TRBD2. CDR3 length: 13 residues. Per the germline V gene, CDR1 is LNHDA and CDR2 is SQIVND (reference sequence). Trimming took 9 bases from V and 2 from J; bases not matched to a gene: 3. The CDR3: CARGGRATDTQYF. CDR3 bases: TGTGCCAGAGGCGGGAGGGCCACAGATACGCAGTATTTT.

The chain recombines TRBV10-3 with TRBJ2-6, with 11 nucleotides matching TRBD1. CDR3 size: 17 residues. Germline loops: CDR1 ENHRY, CDR2 SYGVKD. V lost 3 bases and J lost 4; bases outside the gene matches: 5. CDR3 nucleotides: TGTGCCATCAGTGAAGGACAGGGGGCACCCGGGGCCAACGTCCTGACTTTC. It encodes CAISEGQGAPGANVLTF.

This clone occurred once. This CDR3 is also generated by other DNA sequences in the sample. The rearrangement joins TRBV7-9 to TRBJ2-5; D remains unclear. Deletions cut 1 base from V and 5 bases from J, with 5 bases between. The CDR3 is 12 amino acids. The germline gives CDR1 SEHNR, CDR2 FQNEAQ (reference sequence). In DNA, the CDR3 is TGTGCCAGCAGCTTAGTGGGGGAGACCCAGTACTTC. Translation: CASSLVGETQYF. Supplemented by reference TRBV7-9 and TRBJ2-5, the full variable domain reads DTGVSQNPRHKITKRGQNVTFRCDPISEHNRLYWYRQTLGQGPEFLTYFQNEAQLEKSRLLSDRFSAERPKGSFSTLEIQRTEQGDSAMYLCASSLVGETQYFGPGTRLLVL.

This chain joins TRBV9 and TRBJ2-1; 10 nucleotides agree with TRBD2. From germline, CDR1 is SGDLS and CDR2 YYNGEE. The CDR3 sequence is 15 residues long. The trim removed 3 bases at V and 4 bases at J, leaving 4 bases unmatched. The CDR3 bases are TGTGCCAGCAGCGAAGCTAGCGGGAGTTACAATGAGCAGTTCTTC. It encodes CASSEASGSYNEQFF. The full variable domain, completed using reference TRBV9 and TRBJ2-1, is DSGVTQTPKHLITATGQRVTLRCSPRSGDLSVYWYQQSLDQGLQFLIQYYNGEERAKGNILERFSAQQFPDLHSELNLSSLELGDSALYFCASSEASGSYNEQFFGPGTRLTVL.

The V and J genes are TRBV29-1 and TRBJ2-3; either TRBD1 or TRBD2 may supply D (5 bases each). Germline V gene lookup returns CDR1 SQVTM and CDR2 ANQGSEA. The CDR3 totals 12 residues. V was pared by 1 base and J by 12 bases, with 14 bases between. The CDR3 bases are TGCAGCGTTGAAGGTTGGGGCCTAGCTCAGTATTTT. It specifies CSVEGWGLAQYF.

The J gene is TRBJ2-7, the V gene TRBV5-1; 10 positions match TRBD2. There are 18 residues in the CDR3. Germline V CDR1 and CDR2: SGHRS, YFSETQ. With V trimmed by 2 bases and J by 4 bases, 15 bases remained unmatched. The CDR3 DNA sequence: TGCGCCAGCAGCTTCTCATCTGGGGCTAGCGGGAGTTGGTACGAGCAGTACTTC. This sequence encodes CASSFSSGASGSWYEQYF.

This chain uses TRBV9 with TRBJ2-1; the D is unclear. Germline values: CDR1 SGDLS, CDR2 YYNGEE. Trimming took 0 bases from V and 0 from J, leaving 10 bases between them. The CDR3 spans 16 residues. This CDR3 is CASSVGDFYSYNEQFF. The CDR3 nucleotides are TGTGCCAGCAGCGTAGGTGACTTTTACTCCTACAATGAGCAGTTCTTC.

This clone was recorded once. The rearrangement links TRBV7-7 to TRBJ2-2; no reliable D call. CDR3 length equals 13 residues. The germline V gene encodes CDR1 SSHAT and CDR2 FNYEAQ (reference sequence). V lost 7 bases and J 2 bases, leaving 8 bases between the germline ends. DNA of the CDR3: TGTGCCAGCACCAACGGTAACACCGGGGAGCTGTTTTTT. Protein: CASTNGNTGELFF.

The CDR3 loop is CASSQLISASGTRRGANVLTF. CDR3 nucleotide sequence: TGCGCCAGCAGCCAACTAATCTCGGCTAGCGGGACCCGGAGGGGGGCCAACGTCCTGACTTTC. The rearrangement links TRBV5-1 to TRBJ2-6, with 9 positions matching TRBD2. The CDR3 contains 21 residues. V lost 4 bases to trimming and J lost 4 bases; unmatched junction nucleotides: 21. Germline values: CDR1 SGHRS, CDR2 YFSETQ. Looking up the rest from reference TRBV5-1 and TRBJ2-6 gives the full variable domain: KAGVTQTPRYLIKTRGQQVTLSCSPISGHRSVSWYQQTPGQGLQFLFEYFSETQRNKGNFPGRFSGRQFSNSRSEMNVSTLELGDSALYLCASSQLISASGTRRGANVLTFGAGSRLTVL.

The rearrangement uses TRBV28 and TRBJ2-1, with TRBD2 matching over 10 bases. Germline V CDR1 and CDR2: MDHEN, SYDVKM. Germline trimming cut 7 bases from V and 6 bases from J; bases unmatched to any gene: 15. This CDR3 spans 17 amino acids. The CDR3 reads CASKLLGLRTSGNEQFF. In nucleotides, the CDR3 is TGTGCCAGCAAACTCCTCGGACTCCGGACTAGCGGCAATGAGCAGTTCTTC.

Only one count was recorded for this clone. V usage is TRBV5-1 and J usage is TRBJ2-3; TRBD2 might be the D (6 bases). This CDR3 comprises 15 residues. Germline loops: CDR1 SGHRS, CDR2 YFSETQ. V was cut by 1 base and J by 2 bases, with 11 bases left in between. The CDR3 loop is CASSLTSRDTDTQYF. In DNA, the CDR3 is TGCGCCAGCAGCTTGACTAGCCGAGACACAGATACGCAGTATTTT.

V gene TRBV10-3 combines with J gene TRBJ2-7; 9 bases fit TRBD2. Germline V gene sequence: CDR1 ENHRY, CDR2 SYGVKD. J was trimmed by 3 bases and V by 4 bases; bases with no gene match: 7. The CDR3 length is 15 residues. CDR3 amino acids: CAISAVTSGGYEQYF. DNA for the CDR3: TGTGCCATCAGTGCTGTGACTAGCGGAGGCTACGAGCAGTACTTC.

The chain is built from TRBV5-5 and TRBJ2-3; 9 nucleotides match TRBD2. V trimming: 6 bases; J trimming: 5 bases; junction bases outside the gene matches: 10. Looked up from germline, CDR1 is SGHKS and CDR2 is YYEKEE (reference sequence). This CDR3 is 15 amino acids long. The CDR3 sequence: CASTSPSGILDTQYF. CDR3 nucleotides: TGTGCCAGCACCTCGCCTAGCGGGATCTTAGATACGCAGTATTTT.

The chain carries TRBV6-7 and TRBJ2-7; tentatively, D is TRBD1 (5 bases). TRBV6-7 qualifies as an ORF whose function is uncertain. This CDR3 has 19 residues. The V gene lost 0 bases and the J gene lost 5 bases, with 26 bases spanning the gap. The CDR3 coding sequence is TGTGCCAGCAGTTACTCGTTCCCCCTCTTGGCAGGGTGTTTCCACGAGCAGTACTTC. Residues: CASSYSFPLLAGCFHEQYF.

The chain is built from TRBV18 and TRBJ1-1; D is perhaps TRBD1 (6 bases). Germline CDR1 KGHSH, CDR2 LQKENI. CDR3 size: 12 residues. The V end lost 5 bases, the J end lost 6 bases, and 10 bases lay between the germline ends. DNA of the CDR3: TGTGCCAGCTCAGTACAGGGCCCTGAAGCTTTCTTT. It specifies CASSVQGPEAFF.

V is TRBV28 and J is TRBJ2-1, with D perhaps matching TRBD1 (6 bases). This CDR3 has 16 amino acids. The V gene's germline CDR1 is MDHEN and CDR2 SYDVKM. V gave up 5 bases and J gave up 3 bases, with 17 bases separating them. CDR3 bases: TGTGCCAGCAGTACCATAGACAGGTACTACTACAATGAGCAGTTCTTC. Residues: CASSTIDRYYYNEQFF.

The V call is TRBV5-5, the J call TRBJ2-7, with 9 bases fitting TRBD2. V lost 0 bases and J lost 5; bases outside the gene matches: 6. From germline, CDR1 is SGHKS and CDR2 YYEKEE (reference sequence). The CDR3 loop spans 15 amino acids. The CDR3 sequence: CASSLVGGRANEQYF. The CDR3 nucleotides read TGTGCCAGCAGCTTGGTGGGCGGGAGGGCGAACGAGCAGTACTTC.

This clone has a single count. This rearrangement joins TRBV2 to TRBJ1-4, with D hard to call. V lost 7 bases to trimming and J lost 3 bases, with 12 bases between them. Germline V gene data show CDR1 as SNHLY and CDR2 as FYNNEI. The CDR3 is 14 residues long. The CDR3 loop is CASNQQRSNEKLFF. The CDR3 nucleotides are TGTGCCAGCAACCAACAGCGCTCTAATGAAAAACTGTTTTTT.

CDR3 in DNA: TGCGCCAGCAGTGAGTTGGGACTAGCGGGAGCCAACGGGGAGCTGTTTTTT. The encoded protein is CASSELGLAGANGELFF. The genes are TRBV10-1 and TRBJ2-2, with 14 positions matching TRBD2. Germline CDR1 is WNHNN and CDR2 is SYGVQD (reference sequence). The CDR3 sequence is 17 residues long. The J segment lost 7 bases and the V segment lost 1 base, leaving 5 bases of the junction unmatched.

J is TRBJ2-6 and V is TRBV28, with 9 bases identical to TRBD1. The germline V gene has CDR1 MDHEN and CDR2 SYDVKM. The ends lost 2 bases at V and 2 bases at J; junction bases unmatched: 4. This CDR3 is built from 17 residues. This chain's CDR3 is CASSLGQGSPGANVLTF. CDR3 nucleotide sequence: TGTGCCAGCAGTTTAGGACAGGGGTCACCTGGGGCCAACGTCCTGACTTTC.

This clone has only one observation. The rearrangement links TRBV9 to TRBJ2-5; D gene ambiguous. This CDR3 is built from 16 residues. V was pared by 4 bases and J by 4 bases, with 20 bases between. Looked up from germline, CDR1 is SGDLS and CDR2 is YYNGEE. CDR3 nucleotides: TGTGCCAGCAGCAAAAACCCCTTCGCTACCGGAGAGACCCAGTACTTC. This gives the protein CASSKNPFATGETQYF.

This sequence joins TRBV30 and TRBJ1-5; a weak D match, TRBD1 (5 bases). The CDR3 loop spans 13 amino acids. Germline lookup yields CDR1 GTSNPN and CDR2 SVGIG (reference sequence). V lost 6 bases and J lost 7, with 16 bases in between. CDR3 residues: CACSGQGGQPQHF. The CDR3 DNA follows: TGTGCCTGCTCAGGGCAGGGAGGACAGCCCCAGCATTTT.